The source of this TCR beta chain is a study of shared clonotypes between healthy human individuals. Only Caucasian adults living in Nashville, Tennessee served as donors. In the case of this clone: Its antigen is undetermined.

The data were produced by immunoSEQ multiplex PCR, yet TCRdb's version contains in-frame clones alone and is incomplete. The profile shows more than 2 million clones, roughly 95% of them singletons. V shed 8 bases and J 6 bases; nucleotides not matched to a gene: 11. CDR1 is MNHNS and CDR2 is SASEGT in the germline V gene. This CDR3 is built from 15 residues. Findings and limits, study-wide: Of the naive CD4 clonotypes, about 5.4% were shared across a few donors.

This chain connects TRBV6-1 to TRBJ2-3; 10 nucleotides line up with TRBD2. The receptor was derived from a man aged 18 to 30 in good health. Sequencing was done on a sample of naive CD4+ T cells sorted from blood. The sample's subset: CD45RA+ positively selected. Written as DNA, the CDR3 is TGTGCCAGCCAGTCTGCCCTAGCGGGAGTTGATACGCAGTATTTT. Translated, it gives CASQSALAGVDTQYF.